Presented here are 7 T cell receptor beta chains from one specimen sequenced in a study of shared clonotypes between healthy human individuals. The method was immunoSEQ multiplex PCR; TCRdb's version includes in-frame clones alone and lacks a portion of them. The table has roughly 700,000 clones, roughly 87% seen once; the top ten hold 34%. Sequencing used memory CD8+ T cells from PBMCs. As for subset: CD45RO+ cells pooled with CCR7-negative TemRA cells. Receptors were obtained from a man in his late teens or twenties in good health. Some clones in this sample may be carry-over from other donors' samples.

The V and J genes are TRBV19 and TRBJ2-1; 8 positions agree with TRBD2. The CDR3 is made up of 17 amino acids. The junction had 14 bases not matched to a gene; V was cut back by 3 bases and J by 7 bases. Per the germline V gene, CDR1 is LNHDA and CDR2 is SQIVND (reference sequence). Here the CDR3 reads CASSISVDSTGGNEQFF. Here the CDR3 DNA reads TGTGCCAGTAGTATCTCAGTGGACTCGACGGGGGGGAATGAGCAGTTCTTC.

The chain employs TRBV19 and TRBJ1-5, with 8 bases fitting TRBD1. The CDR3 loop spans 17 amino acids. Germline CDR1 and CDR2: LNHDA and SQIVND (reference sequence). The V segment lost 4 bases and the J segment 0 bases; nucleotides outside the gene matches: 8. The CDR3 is CASSTFTGGYSNQPQHF. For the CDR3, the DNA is TGTGCCAGTAGTACTTTTACAGGGGGATATAGCAATCAGCCCCAGCATTTT.

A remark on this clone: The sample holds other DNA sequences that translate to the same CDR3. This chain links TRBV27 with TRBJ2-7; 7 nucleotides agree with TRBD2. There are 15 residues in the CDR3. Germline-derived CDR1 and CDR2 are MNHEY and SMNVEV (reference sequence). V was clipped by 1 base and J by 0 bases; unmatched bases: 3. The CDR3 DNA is TGTGCCAGCAGTTTATTAGCGGGTAGCTCCTACGAGCAGTACTTC. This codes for CASSLLAGSSYEQYF.

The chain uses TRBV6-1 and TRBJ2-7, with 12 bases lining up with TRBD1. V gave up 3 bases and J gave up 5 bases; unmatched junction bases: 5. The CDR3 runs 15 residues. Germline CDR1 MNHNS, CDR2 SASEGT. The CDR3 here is CASSEGDRGRDEQYF. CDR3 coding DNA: TGTGCCAGCAGTGAGGGGGACAGGGGGCGGGACGAGCAGTACTTC.

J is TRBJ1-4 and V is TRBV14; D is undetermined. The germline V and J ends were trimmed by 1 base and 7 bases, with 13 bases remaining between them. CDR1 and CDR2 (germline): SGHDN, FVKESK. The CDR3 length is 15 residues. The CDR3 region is CASSQGWERREKLFF. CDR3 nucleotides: TGTGCCAGCAGCCAAGGATGGGAGAGACGTGAAAAACTGTTTTTT.

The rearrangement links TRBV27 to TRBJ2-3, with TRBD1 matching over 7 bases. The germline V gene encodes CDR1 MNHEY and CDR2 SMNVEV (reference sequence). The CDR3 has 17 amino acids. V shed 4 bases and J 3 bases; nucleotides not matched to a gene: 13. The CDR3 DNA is TGTGCCAGCAGTTCCCTCGGAATTGGGACAGTTACAGATACGCAGTATTTT. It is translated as CASSSLGIGTVTDTQYF.

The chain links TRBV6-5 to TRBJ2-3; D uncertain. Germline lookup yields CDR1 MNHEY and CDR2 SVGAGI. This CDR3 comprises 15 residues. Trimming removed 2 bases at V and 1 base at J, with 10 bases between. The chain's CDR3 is CASSYRAMGTDTQYF. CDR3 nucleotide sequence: TGTGCCAGCAGTTACAGGGCGATGGGCACAGATACGCAGTATTTT.